This TCR beta chain was captured in a study of cytomegalovirus exposure and HLA in healthy donors. The study, taken as a whole, reports: The study listed around 150 cytomegalovirus-associated TCR beta chains. Reported performance of the classifier showed diagnosis of cytomegalovirus status with high specificity and sensitivity.

Note on this clone: What it recognizes is unknown.

The germline V gene has CDR1 SGDLS and CDR2 YYNGEE. The CDR3 is 13 amino acids. With 2 bases removed from V and 4 bases from J, the gap between germline ends came to 6 bases. Donors in the study were healthy people who gave bone marrow. PCR amplification relied on 60 Vbeta primers (plus 13 Jbeta primers). Data came from immunoSEQ multiplex PCR; TCRdb stores just in-frame clones and leaves some out. Its clone listing holds some 84,000 clones. V is TRBV9 and J is TRBJ1-4; D is unresolved. The source is a man aged 50-60 years in good health and CMV-seronegative. The sequencing input was PBMCs. CDR3 nucleotide sequence: TGTGCCAGCAGCGTGGGCAGTAATGAAAAACTGTTTTTT. This translates into CASSVGSNEKLFF.